This TCR beta chain is drawn from a study of blood T cell repertoires in COVID-19. About the study: Donors in the United States, Italy and Spain gave samples during acute or convalescent COVID-19. Nucleic acid was either cDNA or gDNA, and it came from T cells, B-cell-depleted T cells, or PBMCs.

Germline V lookup: CDR1 MNHEY, CDR2 SVGAGI. This CDR3 region has 14 residues. Trimming removed 2 bases at V and 0 bases at J, with 7 bases between. Per the original methods: Reference gene primer amplification in the assay estimated nucleated cell counts. Sequencing used immunoSEQ multiplex PCR; TCRdb keeps in-frame clones, though not all of them. The D gene and trimming were derived from the DNA, and the V and J assignments and clone size from that table. Of about 280,000 clones in the sample, around 82% were seen once. The table lists this clone with a count of one. The rearrangement joins TRBV6-5 to TRBJ1-2; D unclear. This receptor was taken from a woman aged 45-65 years who had recovered from COVID-19. The specimen was peripheral blood. CDR3 residues: CASSYQDSNYGYTF. The DNA for the CDR3 is TGTGCCAGCAGTTACCAGGATTCTAACTATGGCTACACCTTC.